This TCR beta chain originates from a study of immune cell composition in non-small cell lung cancer. The ends were cut back, 3 bases at V and 3 bases at J, with 6 bases in the middle. Germline V CDR1 and CDR2: MGHRA, YSYEKL. The CDR3 is 13 residues long. Generated by immunoSEQ multiplex PCR, the TCRdb table keeps only in-frame clones and is missing some. The sample yields fewer than 3,500 clones, 81% seen once. Sequencing used lung tumor tissue. V gene TRBV4-1 combines with J gene TRBJ1-5, with unresolved D. The sequence came from a human donor with non-small cell lung cancer. CDR3 in DNA: TGCGCCAGCAGCCACCGAGTCAATCAGCCCCAGCATTTT. This gives the protein CASSHRVNQPQHF.